Below are 10 T cell receptor beta chains sequenced from a single sample in a study of beta chain features in type 1 diabetes. Reverse transcription of all isolated RNA meant that expressed TCRB transcripts were sequenced. Libraries were prepared by immunoSEQ multiplex PCR; TCRdb keeps only in-frame clonotypes and omits some of them. Of 900,000 or so clones listed, 15% to 20% were seen once; the top ten hold 0.02% to 0.03%. The sample comprised naive CD4+ T cells from blood. These receptors came from a woman under 30 in good health.

This clone has just a few counts. The V gene is TRBV7-2, the J gene TRBJ1-5; D is unresolved. CDR3 length: 14 amino acids. In germline, CDR1 is SGHTA, CDR2 FQGNSA. The V and J ends lost 2 bases and 8 bases respectively, with 13 bases between them. CDR3 nucleotide sequence: TGTGCCAGCAGCTTATCTGGGGTGCGGGAGCCCCAGCATTTT. Amino acids: CASSLSGVREPQHF.

The chain joins TRBV27 to TRBJ2-7; D is possibly TRBD1 (5 bases). Germline CDR1 and CDR2: MNHEY and SMNVEV (reference sequence). CDR3 length equals 14 residues. V shed 10 bases and J shed 5 bases, with 21 bases lying between them. The CDR3 region has the DNA TGTGCCACCCGCCGTATGGGCAGGGCGGACGAGCAGTACTTC. Its protein is CATRRMGRADEQYF.

This clone was picked up a small number of times. The chain joins TRBV11-2 to TRBJ1-2, with D perhaps TRBD1 (5 bases). Germline-derived CDR1 and CDR2 are SGHAT and FQNNGV. The length of the CDR3 is 13 residues. Trimming removed 0 bases at V and 7 bases at J, with 9 bases between. The CDR3 loop reads CASSLEWGGGYTF. The CDR3 DNA is TGTGCCAGCAGCTTAGAATGGGGCGGTGGCTACACCTTC.

As to this clone: Other DNA sequences in this sample translate to the same CDR3. V gene TRBV7-2 combines with J gene TRBJ2-7, with 15 bases lining up with TRBD2. Germline trimming cut 5 bases from V and 3 bases from J; bases unmatched to any gene: 2. Germline V gene sequence: CDR1 SGHTA, CDR2 FQGNSA. This CDR3 is built from 15 residues. CDR3 in amino acids: CASSGGLAGGYEQYF. Here the CDR3 DNA reads TGTGCCAGCAGCGGGGGACTAGCGGGAGGCTACGAGCAGTACTTC.

This clone turned up a few times. The chain uses TRBV9 and TRBJ2-3, with D tentatively TRBD1 (7 bases). Germline V gives CDR1 SGDLS, CDR2 YYNGEE. V gave up 2 bases and J gave up 2 bases, with 12 bases separating them. This CDR3 is built from 15 residues. CDR3 protein: CASSVRGVDTDTQYF. The CDR3 region has the DNA TGTGCCAGCAGCGTCAGGGGGGTGGACACAGATACGCAGTATTTT. Complete variable domain (other parts from reference TRBV9 and TRBJ2-3): DSGVTQTPKHLITATGQRVTLRCSPRSGDLSVYWYQQSLDQGLQFLIQYYNGEERAKGNILERFSAQQFPDLHSELNLSSLELGDSALYFCASSVRGVDTDTQYFGPGTRLTVL.

This clone has a handful of counts. The J gene is TRBJ2-1, the V gene TRBV2; no firm D call. V was shortened by 7 bases and J by 4 bases, with 11 bases between the two germline ends. Germline CDR1 is SNHLY and CDR2 is FYNNEI. This CDR3 spans 13 amino acids. The CDR3 sequence is CASNRVRYNEQFF. The DNA of the CDR3 is TGTGCCAGCAATAGGGTTAGGTACAATGAGCAGTTCTTC.

The genes are TRBV5-1 and TRBJ2-3, with a possible D match to TRBD2 (6 bases). V was cut by 0 bases and J by 4 bases, with 12 bases left in between. The CDR3 is 15 residues long. The germline V gene has CDR1 SGHRS and CDR2 YFSETQ. The CDR3 here is CASSLAGSRADTQYF. In DNA, the CDR3 is TGCGCCAGCAGCTTGGCCGGGAGTCGTGCAGATACGCAGTATTTT.

The table lists this clone with a few counts. The chain is built from TRBV9 and TRBJ2-1; D is uncertain. V was shortened by 6 bases and J by 0 bases, with 13 bases between the two germline ends. Germline CDR1 SGDLS, CDR2 YYNGEE. The CDR3 runs 15 residues. The CDR3 nucleotides read TGTGCCAGCACCGAAGACCCGAGCTCCTACAATGAGCAGTTCTTC. Protein: CASTEDPSSYNEQFF.

The rearrangement uses TRBV7-3 and TRBJ2-3; D may match TRBD1 or TRBD2 (6 bases each). Germline CDR1 reads SGHTA; CDR2 reads FQGTGA. Trimming left V 1 base short and J 0 bases short, with 11 bases between. The CDR3 contains 16 residues. CDR3 sequence reads: CASSLNGGTSTDTQYF. CDR3 in DNA: TGTGCCAGCAGCTTAAACGGGGGCACTAGCACAGATACGCAGTATTTT.

V usage is TRBV5-4 and J usage is TRBJ2-3; D unresolved. V was clipped by 7 bases and J by 0 bases, with 12 bases between them. The germline gives CDR1 SGHNT, CDR2 YYREEE (reference sequence). The CDR3 has 14 residues. This CDR3 is CASGIAGSTDTQYF. The DNA for the CDR3 is TGTGCCAGCGGGATAGCCGGAAGCACAGATACGCAGTATTTT.